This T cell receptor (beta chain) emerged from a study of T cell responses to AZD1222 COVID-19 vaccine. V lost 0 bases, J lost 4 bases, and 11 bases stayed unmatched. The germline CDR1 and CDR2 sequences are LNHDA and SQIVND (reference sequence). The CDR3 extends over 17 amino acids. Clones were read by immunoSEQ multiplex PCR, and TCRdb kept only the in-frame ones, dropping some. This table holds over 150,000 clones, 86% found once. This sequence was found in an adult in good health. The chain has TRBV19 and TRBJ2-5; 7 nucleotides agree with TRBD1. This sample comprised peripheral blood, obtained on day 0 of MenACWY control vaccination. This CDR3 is CASSIDAGEGAVETQYF. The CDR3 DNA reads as TGTGCCAGTAGTATAGACGCAGGAGAGGGGGCCGTAGAGACCCAGTACTTC.